Shown below are 9 T cell receptor beta chains from a single sample sequenced in a study of post-analysis software for immune sequencing data. What these receptors recognize is not known. Unique molecular identifiers were present in the TCR beta cDNA libraries. TCRdb passed the PCR reads through MiXCR, listing each CDR3 protein once. Of a few hundred thousand distinct CDR3 sequences in the sample, roughly 45% were seen once. Study-wide findings and caveats: In patients, TRBV5-6, TRBV5-1 and TRBV20-1 belonged to roughly five TRBV segments found more frequently than in controls.

Source material: blood. Source of these receptors: a girl aged 5-17 years with multiple sclerosis.

The table lists this clonotype with many counts. The chain combines TRBV6-4 with TRBJ1-1; 8 nucleotides align to TRBD1. The V gene's germline CDR1 is MRHNA and CDR2 SNTAGT. The CDR3 is 14 residues long. V was clipped by 3 bases and J by 6 bases; unmatched bases: 6. The CDR3 DNA is TGTGCCAGCAGTGAGACAGGGGAGAAGTCTGAAGCTTTCTTT. This translates into CASSETGEKSEAFF.

This chain joins TRBV7-9 and TRBJ2-1; TRBD2 aligns across 9 bases. The CDR3 sequence is 15 residues long. Germline V CDR1 and CDR2: SEHNR, FQNEAQ (reference sequence). V gave up 3 bases and J gave up 5 bases; unmatched junction bases: 5. In nucleotides, the CDR3 is TGTGCCAGCAGCTTGGCGGGAGGGCCAAACAATGAGCAGTTCTTC. Amino acids: CASSLAGGPNNEQFF. The variable domain in full, with the rest retrieved from reference TRBV7-9 and TRBJ2-1, is DTGVSQNPRHKITKRGQNVTFRCDPISEHNRLYWYRQTLGQGPEFLTYFQNEAQLEKSRLLSDRFSAERPKGSFSTLEIQRTEQGDSAMYLCASSLAGGPNNEQFFGPGTRLTVL.

The rearrangement uses TRBV5-1 and TRBJ1-2; TRBD1 matches 7 bases. This CDR3 has 13 residues. CDR1 and CDR2 (germline): SGHRS, YFSETQ. V lost 4 bases and J lost 7; bases outside the gene matches: 7. The CDR3 spells CASSHDRAGGYTF. The DNA of the CDR3 is TGCGCCAGCAGCCACGACAGGGCGGGTGGCTACACCTTC.

The chain combines TRBV11-2 with TRBJ2-1; TRBD2 might be the D (5 bases). Germline CDR1 is SGHAT and CDR2 is FQNNGV. The CDR3 contains 13 residues. V was trimmed by 5 bases and J by 7 bases, leaving 12 bases between them. The CDR3 sequence: CASSPDGVNEQFF. The CDR3 region has the DNA TGTGCCAGCAGCCCGGACGGGGTTAATGAGCAGTTCTTC. Full variable domain (missing parts from reference TRBV11-2 and TRBJ2-1): EAGVAQSPRYKIIEKRQSVAFWCNPISGHATLYWYQQILGQGPKLLIQFQNNGVVDDSQLPKDRFSAERLKGVDSTLKIQPAKLEDSAVYLCASSPDGVNEQFFGPGTRLTVL.

This rearrangement joins TRBV20-1 to TRBJ2-7, with 9 bases matching TRBD1. The CDR3 length is 15 residues. CDR1 is DFQATT and CDR2 is SNEGSKA in the germline V gene (reference sequence). Trimming took 4 bases from V and 4 from J; bases not matched to a gene: 11. The CDR3 is CSAISRDRAGYEQYF. CDR3 sequence (DNA): TGCAGTGCTATCTCCAGGGACAGGGCCGGATACGAGCAGTACTTC.

This clonotype was detected a few times. The rearrangement joins TRBV29-1 to TRBJ2-1, with D possibly matching TRBD2 (6 bases). V was pared by 0 bases and J by 8 bases, with 14 bases between. The CDR3 has 14 residues. Germline V gene sequence: CDR1 SQVTM, CDR2 ANQGSEA. Here the CDR3 reads CSVEEGRGSYEQFF. The CDR3 DNA sequence: TGCAGCGTTGAAGAGGGTCGGGGGAGCTATGAGCAGTTCTTC.

This clonotype was found a few times. The chain recombines TRBV7-2 with TRBJ2-1; D gene ambiguous. The CDR3 runs 15 residues. The germline V gene has CDR1 SGHTA and CDR2 FQGNSA. V lost 1 base to trimming and J lost 8 bases, with 15 bases between them. CDR3 protein: CASSLGGAGRDEQFF. The CDR3 DNA reads as TGTGCCAGCAGCTTAGGTGGAGCAGGACGCGATGAGCAGTTCTTC.

Remarks on this clonotype: With a much larger clone just one base away, this may be a read error. The J gene is TRBJ1-4, the V gene TRBV25-1, with unresolved D. Germline-derived CDR1 and CDR2 are MGHDK and SYGVNS. CDR3 length: 16 residues. CDR3 region: CASSDRKIATNEKRFF. CDR3 DNA sequence: TGTGCCAGCAGTGACCGGAAAATTGCAACTAATGAAAAACGGTTTTTT.

The chain joins TRBV19 to TRBJ2-5, with 9 bases matching TRBD1. The CDR3 totals 16 residues. V gave up 4 bases and J gave up 2 bases; unmatched junction bases: 8. Germline V gene data show CDR1 as LNHDA and CDR2 as SQIVND (reference sequence). CDR3 in DNA: TGTGCCAGTAGTAACATGGACAGGGGCATACAAGAGACCCAGTACTTC. Protein: CASSNMDRGIQETQYF.